This T cell receptor (beta chain) was retrieved from a study of cytomegalovirus exposure and HLA in healthy donors. A note on this clone: Its cognate antigen is unknown.

The study ran its PCR with 60 Vbeta and 13 Jbeta primers. The data were produced by immunoSEQ multiplex PCR, yet TCRdb's version contains in-frame clones alone and is incomplete. The table shows 150,000 or so clones, with 60% to 80% occurring only once. Study-level points and caveats: TCR beta V- and J-gene trimming, according to a later analysis, was linked to a missense DCLRE1C variant. Analysis performed later found roughly 17,000 TCR beta sequences associated with HLA alleles at 0.05 false discovery rate. Rarity held for most TCR sequences, but there were some public TCRs that occurred in many donors. A later analysis reportedly found fewer N-insertions in an Asian-associated ancestry cluster than the approximately 700-donor mean.

Source material: PBMCs. This receptor was obtained from a man aged 35-49 years in good health and CMV-seropositive.

This CDR3 is CASSYSISGNEQFF. CDR3 bases: TGTGCCAGCAGTTACTCGATTTCGGGGAATGAGCAGTTCTTC. The J gene is TRBJ2-1, the V gene TRBV6-6; D is perhaps TRBD2 (5 bases). The CDR3 length is 14 residues. The germline CDR1 and CDR2 sequences are MNHNY and SVGAGI (reference sequence). V lost 0 bases to trimming and J lost 7 bases, with 10 bases between them.